Listed below are T cell receptor beta chains from one sample, sequenced in a study of OX40 agonist ivuxolimab in advanced cancers. TCRdb keeps only in-frame clones here, not all; method: immunoSEQ multiplex PCR. This table has fewer than 80,000 clones, 89% appearing once. Sequences were derived from CD4+ or CD8+ T cells sorted from blood, sampled in a trial of the OX40 agonist ivuxolimab. These receptors originate from an adult with an advanced solid tumor such as melanoma, head and neck, liver or kidney cancer. Both conserved end residues are part of each CDR3. A D gene is named only where the DNA matches it firmly.

>TRBJ1-2|NA|TRBV7-9
CASSQRGYGYTF
TGTGCCAGCAGTCAGAGGGGGTATGGCTACACCTTC
>TRBJ1-2|TRBD1|TRBV11-3
CASSLIGTGVLYGYTF
TGTGCCAGCAGCTTAATAGGGACAGGTGTCCTCTATGGCTACACCTTC
>TRBJ2-7|TRBD1|TRBV18
CASSPGVGQGYEQYF
TGTGCCAGCTCACCTGGCGTGGGACAGGGCTACGAGCAGTACTTC
>TRBJ2-3|NA|TRBV2
CASTSYTTDTQYF
TGTGCCAGCACTAGTTATACCACAGATACGCAGTATTTT
>TRBJ1-5|NA|TRBV28
CASSPAGGSNRPQHF
TGTGCCAGCAGTCCTGCGGGGGGTAGCAATCGGCCCCAGCATTTT
>TRBJ2-1|TRBD1|TRBV5-1
CASSLGAGGNEQFF
TGCGCCAGCAGCTTGGGTGCAGGGGGCAATGAGCAGTTCTTC
>TRBJ2-7|TRBD1|TRBV7-2
CASSPGQLNEQYF
TGTGCCAGCAGCCCGGGACAGCTAAACGAGCAGTACTTC
>TRBJ2-1|TRBD2|TRBV5-1
CASSLVTSGTGEQFF
TGCGCCAGCAGCTTGGTCACTAGCGGGACCGGTGAGCAGTTCTTC
>TRBJ2-1|TRBD2|TRBV5-8
CASSSGLAGVREQFF
TGTGCCAGCAGCTCCGGACTAGCGGGAGTTAGAGAGCAGTTCTTC
>TRBJ2-5|NA|TRBV5-8
CASSLAGLEETQYF
TGTGCCAGCAGCTTGGCAGGGCTAGAAGAGACCCAGTACTTC
>TRBJ2-3|NA|TRBV11-3
CASSLGRADTQYF
TGTGCCAGCAGCCTTGGACGGGCGGATACGCAGTATTTT
>TRBJ2-2|NA|TRBV5-4
CASTQGTSANTGELFF
TGTGCCAGCACCCAGGGGACATCCGCGAACACCGGGGAGCTGTTTTTT
>TRBJ1-4|NA|TRBV29-1
CSVPDQELGEKLFF
TGCAGCGTCCCCGATCAGGAACTGGGTGAAAAACTGTTTTTT